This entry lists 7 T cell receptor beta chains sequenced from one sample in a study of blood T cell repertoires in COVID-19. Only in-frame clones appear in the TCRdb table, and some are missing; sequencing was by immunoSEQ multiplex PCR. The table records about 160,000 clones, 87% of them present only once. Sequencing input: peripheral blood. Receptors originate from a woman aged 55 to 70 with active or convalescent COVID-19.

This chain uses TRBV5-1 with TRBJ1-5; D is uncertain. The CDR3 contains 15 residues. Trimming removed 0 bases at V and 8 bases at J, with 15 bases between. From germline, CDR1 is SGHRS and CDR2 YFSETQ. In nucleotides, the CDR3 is TGCGCCAGCAGCTTGGATGATTCCCCGAGGGAGCCCCAGCATTTT. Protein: CASSLDDSPREPQHF. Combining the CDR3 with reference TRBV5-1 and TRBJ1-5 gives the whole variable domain KAGVTQTPRYLIKTRGQQVTLSCSPISGHRSVSWYQQTPGQGLQFLFEYFSETQRNKGNFPGRFSGRQFSNSRSEMNVSTLELGDSALYLCASSLDDSPREPQHFGDGTRLSIL.

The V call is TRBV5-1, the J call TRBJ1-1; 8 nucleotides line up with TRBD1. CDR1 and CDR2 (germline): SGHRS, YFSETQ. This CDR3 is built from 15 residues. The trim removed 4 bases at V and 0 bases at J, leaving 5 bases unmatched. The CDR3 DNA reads TGCGCCAGCAGCACGGGACAGGACATGAACACTGAAGCTTTCTTT. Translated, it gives CASSTGQDMNTEAFF.

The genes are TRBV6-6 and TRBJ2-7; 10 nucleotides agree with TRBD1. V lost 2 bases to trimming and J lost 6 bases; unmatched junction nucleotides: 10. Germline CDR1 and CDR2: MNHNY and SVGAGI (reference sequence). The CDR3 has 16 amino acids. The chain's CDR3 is CASSYTGTGVAGEQYF. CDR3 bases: TGTGCCAGCAGTTACACCGGGACAGGGGTGGCAGGCGAGCAGTACTTC.

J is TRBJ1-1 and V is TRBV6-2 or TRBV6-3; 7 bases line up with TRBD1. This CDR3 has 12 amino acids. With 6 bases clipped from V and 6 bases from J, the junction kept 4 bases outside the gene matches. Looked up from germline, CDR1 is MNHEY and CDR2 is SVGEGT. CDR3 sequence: CASSQTGSEAFF. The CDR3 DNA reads TGTGCCAGCAGCCAGACAGGGTCTGAAGCTTTCTTT.

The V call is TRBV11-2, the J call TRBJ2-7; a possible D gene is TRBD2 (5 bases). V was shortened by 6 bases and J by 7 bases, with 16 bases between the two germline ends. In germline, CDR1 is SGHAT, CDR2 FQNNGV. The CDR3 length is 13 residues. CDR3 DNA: TGTGCCAGCAGAACGTCGGGGTCCGGGGAGCAGTACTTC. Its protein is CASRTSGSGEQYF.

CDR3 sequence: CATNREPSLYEQYF. DNA of the CDR3: TGTGCCACCAACCGGGAGCCAAGTTTGTACGAGCAGTACTTC. V usage is TRBV24-1 and J usage is TRBJ2-7; a weak D match, TRBD2 (6 bases). With 8 bases removed from V and 4 bases from J, the gap between germline ends came to 17 bases. The germline gives CDR1 KGHDR, CDR2 SFDVKD. This CDR3 has 14 residues.

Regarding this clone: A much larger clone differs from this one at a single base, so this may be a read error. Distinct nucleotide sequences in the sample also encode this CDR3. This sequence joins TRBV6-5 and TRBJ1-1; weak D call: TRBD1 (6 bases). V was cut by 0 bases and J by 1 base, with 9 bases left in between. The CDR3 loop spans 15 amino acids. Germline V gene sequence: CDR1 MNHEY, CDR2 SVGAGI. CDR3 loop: CASSYSGRGNTEAFF. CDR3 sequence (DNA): TGTGCCAGCAGTTACTCGGGCAGGGGGAACACTGAAGCTTTCTTT.